Shown below are 32 T cell receptor beta chains from a single sample sequenced in a study of T cell repertoires in aging, cancer and after chemotherapy. Multiplex touch-down PCR with TRB-A/B primers amplified rearranged V-D-J TRB sequences. TCRdb used MiXCR to reprocess the multiplex PCR reads, holding one entry per CDR3 protein. The sample consists of some 2,000 distinct CDR3 sequences, around a fifth of them appearing once. TCR beta rearrangements were amplified from peripheral blood genomic DNA. Source material: blood. These receptors came from a human donor with a blood cancer.

V gene TRBV11-3 combines with J gene TRBJ2-1, with D perhaps TRBD2 (6 bases). The CDR3 runs to 15 residues. Germline CDR1 SGHNT, CDR2 YENEEA. Trimming pared 3 bases from V and 5 bases from J, leaving 14 bases between. The CDR3 sequence: CASSFGGNDDNEQFF. DNA of the CDR3: TGTGCCAGCAGCTTTGGAGGGAACGACGACAATGAGCAGTTCTTC. Supplemented by reference TRBV11-3 and TRBJ2-1, the full variable domain reads EAGVVQSPRYKIIEKKQPVAFWCNPISGHNTLYWYLQNLGQGPELLIRYENEEAVDDSQLPKDRFSAERLKGVDSTLKIQPAELGDSAVYLCASSFGGNDDNEQFFGPGTRLTVL.

This clonotype is judged large (0.1 to 1%). Here the CDR3 DNA reads TGTGCCAGCGCCAATGGGTTATGGCAGCCCCAGCATTTT. The encoded protein is CASANGLWQPQHF. This sequence joins TRBV6-5 and TRBJ1-5, with D unclear. V was clipped by 8 bases and J by 7 bases, with 15 bases between them. The CDR3 runs to 13 residues. Germline V gives CDR1 MNHEY, CDR2 SVGAGI.

The CDR3 region has the DNA TGTGCCAGCAGCTGGGGGGCCGGGTCGGAAGCTTTCTTT. The encoded protein is CASSWGAGSEAFF. The chain recombines TRBV14 with TRBJ1-1; tentative D call: TRBD1 (6 bases). This CDR3 comprises 13 residues. Trimming took 5 bases from V and 8 from J, leaving 15 bases between them. Germline values: CDR1 SGHDN, CDR2 FVKESK.

Of note for this clonotype: This may stem from a read error, because a much larger clone lies one nucleotide away. The chain recombines TRBV27 with TRBJ1-1; no reliable D call. Germline CDR1 reads MNHEY; CDR2 reads SMNVEV (reference sequence). This CDR3 has 12 residues. V lost 10 bases, J lost 7 bases, and 16 bases lay in between. In DNA form, the CDR3 reads TGTGCCATCATTCTGGGAGAGCTTGAAGCTTTCTTT. Protein: CAIILGELEAFF.

This clonotype turned up a few times. This sequence joins TRBV11-1 and TRBJ1-1; D is unresolved. The CDR3 covers 13 residues. Looked up from germline, CDR1 is SGHAT and CDR2 is FQDESV (reference sequence). The V end lost 3 bases, the J end lost 10 bases, and 15 bases lay between the germline ends. The CDR3 coding sequence is TGTGCCAGCAGCTTGGTTTCGGGTACGCGAGCTTTCTTT. Its translation: CASSLVSGTRAFF.

By sample share, this clonotype is medium-sized. The chain carries TRBV18 and TRBJ1-6, with unresolved D. CDR1 is KGHSH, CDR2 LQKENI, per germline. The CDR3 has 14 residues. Trimming stripped 3 bases from V and 7 bases from J, with 10 bases between. The DNA for the CDR3 is TGTGCCAGCTCACCCGACGTTCAGAATTCACCCCTCCACTTT. Protein sequence: CASSPDVQNSPLHF.

The chain has TRBV6-1 and TRBJ2-7, with D perhaps matching TRBD1 (6 bases). This CDR3 comprises 13 residues. Germline CDR1 MNHNS, CDR2 SASEGT. V lost 5 bases and J 2 bases, leaving 10 bases between the germline ends. CDR3 in amino acids: CASSTSGAYEQYF. The CDR3 nucleotides read TGTGCCAGCAGTACCTCAGGGGCCTACGAGCAGTACTTC.

By proportion, this clonotype is large (0.1 to 1%). J is TRBJ1-2 and V is TRBV29-1; maybe TRBD1 (5 bases). The CDR3 is made up of 13 amino acids. Germline-derived CDR1 and CDR2 are SQVTM and ANQGSEA. V lost 8 bases, J lost 2 bases, and 15 bases lay in between. DNA for the CDR3: TGCAGCTCGGAACAACACAGGAACTATGGCTACACCTTC. This codes for CSSEQHRNYGYTF. The whole variable domain, remainder taken from reference TRBV29-1 and TRBJ1-2, is SAVISQKPSRDICQRGTSLTIQCQVDSQVTMMFWYRQQPGQSLTLIATANQGSEATYESGFVIDKFPISRPNLTFSTLTVSNMSPEDSSIYLCSSEQHRNYGYTFGSGTRLTVV.

This clonotype is labeled medium-sized. J is TRBJ2-3 and V is TRBV6-2 or TRBV6-3; D is possibly TRBD1 or TRBD2 (6 bases each). The length of the CDR3 is 14 residues. The V gene lost 4 bases and the J gene lost 5 bases, with 13 bases spanning the gap. The germline V gene has CDR1 MNHEY and CDR2 SVGEGT. The CDR3 nucleotides are TGTGCCAGCAGTTCCCGGGGGCATGGAGATACGCAGTATTTT. This encodes CASSSRGHGDTQYF.

This clonotype is termed medium-sized (0.01 to 0.1%). This sequence joins TRBV18 and TRBJ2-3; perhaps TRBD2 as D (5 bases). Looked up from germline, CDR1 is KGHSH and CDR2 is LQKENI. V was shortened by 0 bases and J by 0 bases, with 16 bases between the two germline ends. There are 18 residues in the CDR3. DNA of the CDR3: TGTGCCAGCTCACCACCAGCTGGAGCGGCCGGGAGCACAGATACGCAGTATTTT. It codes for CASSPPAGAAGSTDTQYF.

This chain joins TRBV29-1 and TRBJ2-2; tentatively, D is TRBD1 or TRBD2 (7 bases each). The CDR3 consists of 18 residues. CDR1 is SQVTM, CDR2 ANQGSEA, per germline. V was clipped by 7 bases and J by 5 bases, with 29 bases between them. CDR3 region: CSAGAGTAGPLGTGELFF. Written as DNA, the CDR3 is TGCAGCGCGGGGGCGGGGACAGCGGGACCGCTAGGGACCGGGGAGCTGTTTTTT.

Regarding this clonotype: This may come from a read error, since a much larger clone is one base off. This chain connects TRBV15 to TRBJ2-1; TRBD2 agrees at 7 bases. With V trimmed by 11 bases and J by 10 bases, 17 bases remained unmatched. Germline CDR1 LNHNV, CDR2 YYDKDF (reference sequence). This CDR3 has 14 amino acids. This CDR3 reads CAVRRELTTYEQFF. The DNA for the CDR3 is TGTGCCGTCCGGCGGGAGCTCACTACCTACGAGCAGTTCTTC.

By its share, this clonotype is large (0.1 to 1%). The chain combines TRBV12-3 or TRBV12-4 with TRBJ2-3, with 8 bases matching TRBD2. The junction had 9 bases not matched to a gene; V was cut back by 2 bases and J by 5 bases. The CDR3 has 16 residues. The CDR3 protein is CASSLRTLLAGDTQYF. CDR3 bases: TGTGCCAGCAGTTTACGGACACTGCTAGCGGGAGATACGCAGTATTTT.

By sample fraction, this clonotype is large. The rearrangement joins TRBV19 to TRBJ1-5; D remains unclear. This CDR3 is 15 amino acids long. Germline loops: CDR1 LNHDA, CDR2 SQIVND (reference sequence). V gave up 3 bases and J gave up 3 bases, with 12 bases separating them. CDR3 coding DNA: TGTGCCAGTAGTATGACCGGATCCATCAATCAGCCCCAGCATTTT. Translation gives CASSMTGSINQPQHF.

By its share, this clonotype is medium-sized (0.01 to 0.1%). The rearrangement joins TRBV30 to TRBJ1-3, with D possibly being TRBD1 (6 bases). Trimming stripped 0 bases from V and 7 bases from J, with 19 bases between. CDR1 and CDR2 from the germline V gene are GTSNPN and SVGIG (reference sequence). This CDR3 is 16 amino acids long. The CDR3 sequence is CAWSVRPPRGGNTIYF. The CDR3 coding sequence is TGTGCCTGGAGTGTCAGACCGCCGAGGGGGGGGAACACCATATATTTT.

By share, this clonotype counts as medium-sized (0.01 to 0.1%). The V and J genes are TRBV19 and TRBJ2-2; D unclear. Germline values: CDR1 LNHDA, CDR2 SQIVND (reference sequence). CDR3 length: 12 residues. Trimming removed 4 bases from V and 6 bases from J, with 6 bases in between. In DNA form, the CDR3 reads TGTGCCAGTAGTACCCCTGCCGGGGAGCTGTTTTTT. Protein sequence: CASSTPAGELFF.

As for this clonotype: A much larger clone differs from this one at a single base, so this may be a read error. This chain uses TRBV27 with TRBJ1-1; D gene ambiguous. The CDR3 loop spans 12 amino acids. V lost 5 bases and J lost 9, with 13 bases in between. Germline V gene sequence: CDR1 MNHEY, CDR2 SMNVEV (reference sequence). CDR3 in amino acids: CASSGEGGQAFF. CDR3 DNA sequence: TGTGCCAGCAGTGGGGAGGGAGGGCAAGCTTTCTTT.

V is TRBV2 and J is TRBJ2-7; D gene unclear. The CDR3 runs 14 residues. The germline V gene has CDR1 SNHLY and CDR2 FYNNEI. V shed 11 bases and J shed 2 bases, with 19 bases lying between them. The CDR3 DNA reads as TGTGCCGTTAAAGTACCTTCATCTACCTACGAGCAGTACTTC. Translation gives CAVKVPSSTYEQYF.

This clonotype appeared a few times. The J gene is TRBJ2-2, the V gene TRBV4-2; 7 nucleotides line up with TRBD2. The CDR3 covers 15 residues. V shed 4 bases, J shed 5 bases, and the junction held 7 bases outside the gene matches. Germline V CDR1 and CDR2: LGHNA, YNFKEQ. DNA of the CDR3: TGTGCCAGCAGCCTCTCCTATAGCGGGACCGGGGAGCTGTTTTTT. It translates to CASSLSYSGTGELFF.

This clonotype is medium-sized (0.01 to 0.1%). V and J are TRBV6-4 and TRBJ2-1, with 9 bases that match TRBD2. This CDR3 is built from 15 residues. The V and J ends lost 0 bases and 12 bases, in that order; junction bases with no gene match: 9. The germline gives CDR1 MRHNA, CDR2 SNTAGT. CDR3 DNA: TGTGCCAGCAGTGACTCTCCTAGCGGGGTACGCGGGCAGTTCTTC. Translation gives CASSDSPSGVRGQFF.

This clonotype is labeled as medium-sized. The chain joins TRBV19 to TRBJ2-3; 8 bases are shared with TRBD2. V lost 4 bases, J lost 2 bases, and 11 bases stayed unmatched. The CDR3 consists of 17 residues. In germline, CDR1 is LNHDA, CDR2 SQIVND (reference sequence). The CDR3: CASSNSGTSRLTDTQYF. CDR3 coding DNA: TGTGCCAGTAGTAATAGCGGGACTTCTAGACTCACAGATACGCAGTATTTT.

This clonotype is large. This chain connects TRBV29-1 to TRBJ2-2, with a weak D call TRBD1 (6 bases). The CDR3 is made up of 13 amino acids. The germline V gene has CDR1 SQVTM and CDR2 ANQGSEA. V was cut by 6 bases and J by 4 bases, with 12 bases left in between. The CDR3 DNA is TGCAGCGTGCTGGGGGCGGGCACCGGGGAGCTGTTTTTT. Protein: CSVLGAGTGELFF.

This clonotype is medium-sized in the sample. V gene TRBV6-6 combines with J gene TRBJ2-3, with a tentative D call TRBD1 (6 bases). The CDR3 length is 13 residues. Between the trimmed V and J ends, which lost 5 bases and 4 bases, there was a span of 10 bases. In germline, CDR1 is MNHNY, CDR2 SVGAGI (reference sequence). The CDR3 loop is CASSLQGADTQYF. As DNA, the CDR3 is TGTGCCAGCAGTCTACAGGGTGCAGATACGCAGTATTTT.

This clonotype is termed medium-sized. One end of the junction is discordant with germline, which a read error may explain. The J gene is TRBJ2-6, the V gene TRBV6-1; D is tentatively TRBD1 or TRBD2 (6 bases each). Per germline, CDR1 MNHNS and CDR2 SASEGT. The CDR3 has 14 amino acids. This CDR3 is CASTRGAGANVLTF. The CDR3 nucleotides read TGTGCCAGCACAAGGGGGGCTGGAGCCAACGTCCTGACTTTC.

V and J are TRBV2 and TRBJ2-2, with TRBD1 identical over 7 bases. Trimming cost V 7 bases and J 2 bases; bases outside gene matches: 7. Germline V gene sequence: CDR1 SNHLY, CDR2 FYNNEI. This CDR3 is built from 15 residues. The CDR3 here is CASKYGTANTGELFF. CDR3 nucleotide sequence: TGTGCCAGCAAGTACGGGACAGCCAACACCGGGGAGCTGTTTTTT.

A word on this clonotype: This CDR3 fails to terminate in the conserved phenylalanine or tryptophan, so it likely reflects a read error. The chain's CDR3 is CASSGGQGNNEQFS. Here the CDR3 DNA reads TGCGCCAGCAGCGGGGGACAGGGGAACAATGAGCAGTTCTCC. The chain combines TRBV5-1 with TRBJ2-1; 10 bases are a match to TRBD1. The CDR3 extends over 14 amino acids. Germline-derived CDR1 and CDR2 are SGHRS and YFSETQ. V lost 4 bases, J lost 5 bases, and 3 bases stayed unmatched.

This clonotype is large in the sample. The chain links TRBV6-1 to TRBJ1-5; no definite D call. Germline-derived CDR1 and CDR2 are MNHNS and SASEGT. This CDR3 is 15 amino acids long. The germline V and J ends were trimmed by 4 bases and 1 base, with 11 bases remaining between them. The CDR3 DNA follows: TGTGCCAGCAGTGGGGGAATAGGCAGCAATCAGCCCCAGCATTTT. Its protein is CASSGGIGSNQPQHF.

In its sample, this clonotype was seen once. J is TRBJ1-6 and V is TRBV28, with 7 bases that match TRBD1. From germline, CDR1 is MDHEN and CDR2 SYDVKM. The CDR3 runs 13 residues. Trimming removed 10 bases from V and 5 bases from J; junction bases left unmatched: 5. CDR3 DNA sequence: TGTGCCACCCTTGGACAGGATAATTCACCCCTCCACTTT. Residues: CATLGQDNSPLHF.

This clonotype was counted a few times. V and J are TRBV12-3 or TRBV12-4 and TRBJ2-3; 11 bases fit TRBD2. V trimming: 1 base; J trimming: 4 bases; junction bases outside the gene matches: 1. CDR3 length: 15 residues. CDR3: CASSLGLAGSDTQYF. CDR3 bases: TGTGCCAGCAGTTTAGGACTAGCGGGATCAGATACGCAGTATTTT.

This clonotype was found a few times. The V gene is TRBV7-9, the J gene TRBJ2-2, with unresolved D. The germline CDR1 and CDR2 sequences are SEHNR and FQNEAQ (reference sequence). The germline V and J ends were trimmed by 1 base and 4 bases, with 7 bases remaining between them. CDR3 length: 14 amino acids. This CDR3 is CASSLVFVTGELFF. As DNA, the CDR3 is TGTGCCAGCAGCTTAGTGTTTGTCACCGGGGAGCTGTTTTTT.

In DNA form, the CDR3 reads TGCAGTGCCAAGGGCTCAGGGTGGGGAGAGACCCAGTACTTC. It specifies CSAKGSGWGETQYF. This chain connects TRBV20-1 to TRBJ2-5, with a possible D match to TRBD1 (5 bases). The CDR3 is 14 residues long. Germline lookup yields CDR1 DFQATT and CDR2 SNEGSKA (reference sequence). V gave up 6 bases and J gave up 4 bases, with 18 bases separating them.

This rearrangement joins TRBV30 to TRBJ2-3, with 14 bases identical to TRBD2. The CDR3 extends over 17 amino acids. J was trimmed by 5 bases and V by 1 base; bases with no gene match: 8. Germline assignment: CDR1 GTSNPN and CDR2 SVGIG (reference sequence). The CDR3 loop is CAWSGQGLAGAVDTQYF. DNA for the CDR3: TGTGCCTGGAGTGGTCAGGGACTAGCGGGAGCGGTAGATACGCAGTATTTT.